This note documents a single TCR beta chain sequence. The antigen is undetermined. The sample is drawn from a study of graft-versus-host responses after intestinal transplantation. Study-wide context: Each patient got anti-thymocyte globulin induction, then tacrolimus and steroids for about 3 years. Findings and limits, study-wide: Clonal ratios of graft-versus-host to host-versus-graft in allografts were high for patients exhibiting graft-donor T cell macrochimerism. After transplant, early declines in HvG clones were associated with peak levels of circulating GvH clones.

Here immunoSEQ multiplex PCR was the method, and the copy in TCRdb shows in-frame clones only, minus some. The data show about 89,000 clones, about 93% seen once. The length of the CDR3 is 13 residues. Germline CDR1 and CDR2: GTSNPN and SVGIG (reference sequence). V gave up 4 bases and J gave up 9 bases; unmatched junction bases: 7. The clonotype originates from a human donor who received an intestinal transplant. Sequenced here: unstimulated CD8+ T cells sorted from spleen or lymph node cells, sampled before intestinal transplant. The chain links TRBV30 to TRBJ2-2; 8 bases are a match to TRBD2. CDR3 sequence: CAWKTGLVRELFF. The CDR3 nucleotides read TGTGCCTGGAAGACGGGACTAGTGCGGGAGCTGTTTTTT.